Each of the 14 T cell receptor beta chains below was sequenced from the same sample in a study of shared clonotypes between healthy human individuals. Assay: immunoSEQ multiplex PCR; the TCRdb copy retains only in-frame clones and omits some. The data contain 2,500,000 or so clones, 80% to 95% of them singletons. The specimen was naive CD4+ T cells from PBMCs. Regarding subset: CD45RA+ positively selected. The receptors originated from a man younger than 35 in good health. Some clones in this sample may be carry-over from other donors' samples.

With regard to this clone: Other DNA sequences in the same sample also yield this CDR3. This sequence joins TRBV7-2 and TRBJ2-3, with D uncertain. This CDR3 has 14 residues. Germline CDR1 is SGHTA and CDR2 is FQGNSA. V shed 5 bases and J shed 6 bases, with 15 bases lying between them. The CDR3 DNA sequence: TGTGCCAGCAGCCTCGGTCTAGTGTCTGATACGCAGTATTTT. Amino acids: CASSLGLVSDTQYF.

The V gene is TRBV6-6, the J gene TRBJ2-3; tentative D call: TRBD1 (5 bases). CDR1 MNHNY and CDR2 SVGAGI come from the germline V gene (reference sequence). The CDR3 runs to 12 residues. The V end was cut by 7 bases, the J end by 4 bases, with 9 bases between. The CDR3 nucleotides are TGTGCCAGCAAGGGGTACGCAGATACGCAGTATTTT. The encoded protein is CASKGYADTQYF.

Of note for this clone: Other DNA sequences from this sample encode an identical CDR3 as well. The chain links TRBV9 to TRBJ1-1; 8 bases agree with TRBD1. Germline V gene sequence: CDR1 SGDLS, CDR2 YYNGEE. V was clipped by 5 bases and J by 1 base; unmatched bases: 4. The CDR3 runs 14 residues. The CDR3 DNA follows: TGTGCCAGCAGGTCCGGGACAGGGAACACTGAAGCTTTCTTT. Translating gives CASRSGTGNTEAFF.

The chain employs TRBV28 and TRBJ2-7; 11 bases agree with TRBD2. The CDR3 has 15 residues. After removal of 6 bases from V and 4 bases from J, the junction contained 8 bases not matched to a gene. Germline V gives CDR1 MDHEN, CDR2 SYDVKM. In DNA, the CDR3 is TGTGCCAGCAGCCTCGGGACTAGCGGTCCTTACGAGCAGTACTTC. Its protein is CASSLGTSGPYEQYF.

The rearrangement joins TRBV7-2 to TRBJ2-5; D gene uncertain. CDR1 SGHTA and CDR2 FQGNSA come from the germline V gene. CDR3 length: 13 amino acids. V was pared by 1 base and J by 3 bases, with 6 bases between. The CDR3 DNA follows: TGTGCCAGCAGCTTAGTCAGTGAAGAGACCCAGTACTTC. It is translated as CASSLVSEETQYF.

This chain uses TRBV5-5 with TRBJ2-2, with D perhaps assigned TRBD1 or TRBD2 (5 bases each). The CDR3 has 15 residues. The V gene lost 4 bases and the J gene lost 2 bases, with 12 bases spanning the gap. The germline CDR1 and CDR2 sequences are SGHKS and YYEKEE (reference sequence). The CDR3 DNA reads as TGTGCCAGCAGCATAAGGGACCGTAACACCGGGGAGCTGTTTTTT. It codes for CASSIRDRNTGELFF. The variable domain in full, with the rest retrieved from reference TRBV5-5 and TRBJ2-2, is DAGVTQSPTHLIKTRGQQVTLRCSPISGHKSVSWYQQVLGQGPQFIFQYYEKEERGRGNFPDRFSARQFPNYSSELNVNALLLGDSALYLCASSIRDRNTGELFFGEGSRLTVL.

The rearrangement joins TRBV19 to TRBJ1-5; TRBD1 aligns across 7 bases. J was trimmed by 0 bases and V by 4 bases; bases with no gene match: 3. CDR1 and CDR2 from the germline V gene are LNHDA and SQIVND (reference sequence). This CDR3 spans 15 amino acids. DNA of the CDR3: TGTGCCAGTAGTACGACAGGGTTTAGCAATCAGCCCCAGCATTTT. It is translated as CASSTTGFSNQPQHF.

The chain recombines TRBV5-4 with TRBJ2-6; 8 nucleotides line up with TRBD1. The CDR3 runs to 17 residues. After removal of 0 bases from V and 3 bases from J, the junction contained 5 bases not matched to a gene. Germline CDR1 SGHNT, CDR2 YYREEE (reference sequence). CDR3 nucleotides: TGTGCCAGCAGCTTGGTAGGACAGGGTTTTGGGGCCAACGTCCTGACTTTC. It encodes CASSLVGQGFGANVLTF.

The V and J genes are TRBV5-1 and TRBJ2-3, with 9 bases that match TRBD1. Germline assignment: CDR1 SGHRS and CDR2 YFSETQ. This CDR3 is 15 amino acids long. V gave up 1 base and J gave up 4 bases; unmatched junction bases: 4. For the CDR3, the DNA is TGCGCCAGCAGCTTGTACAGGGGGCGGTCAGATACGCAGTATTTT. Translation: CASSLYRGRSDTQYF.

J is TRBJ2-5 and V is TRBV11-3, with 7 bases that match TRBD1. Germline trimming cut 1 base from V and 4 bases from J; bases unmatched to any gene: 6. The germline V gene has CDR1 SGHNT and CDR2 YENEEA. This CDR3 has 15 amino acids. DNA of the CDR3: TGTGCCAGCAGCTTAGGAGGGGGCATGGGAGAGACCCAGTACTTC. This encodes CASSLGGGMGETQYF.

Comment on this clone: Other DNA sequences in this specimen translate into the identical CDR3. For the CDR3, the DNA is TGTGCCAGCAGTTTGACAGGGGACGAGCAGTACTTC. It is translated as CASSLTGDEQYF. The chain recombines TRBV28 with TRBJ2-7; 8 nucleotides line up with TRBD1. Germline V gene sequence: CDR1 MDHEN, CDR2 SYDVKM. CDR3 length: 12 residues. The trim removed 3 bases at V and 5 bases at J, leaving 0 bases unmatched. The complete variable domain, with remaining parts taken from reference TRBV28 and TRBJ2-7, reads DVKVTQSSRYLVKRTGEKVFLECVQDMDHENMFWYRQDPGLGLRLIYFSYDVKMKEKGDIPEGYSVSREKKERFSLILESASTNQTSMYLCASSLTGDEQYFGPGTRLTVT.

Only a few counts were recorded for this clone. At the DNA level, this CDR3 is encoded by other sequences in the same sample as well. The rearrangement joins TRBV10-3 to TRBJ2-7, with TRBD2 as a possible D gene (5 bases). Germline CDR1 reads ENHRY; CDR2 reads SYGVKD. The CDR3 totals 13 residues. V was cut by 3 bases and J by 4 bases, with 10 bases left in between. The CDR3 sequence: CAISEGSPYEQYF. In DNA, the CDR3 is TGTGCCATCAGTGAAGGGAGCCCTTACGAGCAGTACTTC.

This chain links TRBV7-2 with TRBJ2-2; 7 positions match TRBD2. J was trimmed by 6 bases and V by 5 bases; bases with no gene match: 9. The CDR3 contains 15 residues. Germline V gene lookup returns CDR1 SGHTA and CDR2 FQGNSA. CDR3 bases: TGTGCCAGCAGCCTAGTGGGGGGGACCCCCGGGGAGCTGTTTTTT. Translation: CASSLVGGTPGELFF.

The chain recombines TRBV9 with TRBJ1-3; TRBD1 is a possible D gene (6 bases). CDR1 is SGDLS, CDR2 YYNGEE, per germline. V lost 3 bases to trimming and J lost 4 bases, with 14 bases between them. The length of the CDR3 is 15 residues. The CDR3: CASSASGGTGNTIYF. CDR3 DNA: TGTGCCAGCAGCGCTTCGGGGGGGACAGGAAACACCATATATTTT. Supplemented by reference TRBV9 and TRBJ1-3, the full variable domain reads DSGVTQTPKHLITATGQRVTLRCSPRSGDLSVYWYQQSLDQGLQFLIQYYNGEERAKGNILERFSAQQFPDLHSELNLSSLELGDSALYFCASSASGGTGNTIYFGEGSWLTVV.